Listed below are T cell receptor beta chains from one sample, sequenced in a study of blood T cell repertoires in COVID-19. Assay: immunoSEQ multiplex PCR; the TCRdb copy retains only in-frame clones and omits some. The sample includes 250,000 to 350,000 clones, roughly 83% of them seen just once. The sample comprised peripheral blood. The receptors shown here come from a human donor with COVID-19, enrolled during active disease. The donor label of this sample is uncertain. CDR3s include the opening cysteine and the closing phenylalanine or tryptophan. The D gene is left open where the match is weak. Some rows mark clone size as missing; the rest say once, few, many or name a class of expanded clone.

CDR3aa,CDR3nt,v_gene,j_gene,d_gene,abundance
CASSLTGFPGELFF,TGTGCCAGCAGTTTAACAGGGTTCCCCGGGGAGCTGTTTTTT,TRBV27,TRBJ2-2,.,.
CASSQGRGAGNTIYF,TGTGCCAGCAGCCAAGGGCGAGGCGCTGGAAACACCATATATTTT,TRBV3-1/TRBV3-2,TRBJ1-3,.,.
CAISEGSGRADTQYF,TGTGCCATCAGTGAGGGAAGCGGGAGAGCAGATACGCAGTATTTT,TRBV10-3,TRBJ2-3,TRBD2,.
CASSSQGRDNSPLHF,TGTGCCAGCAGCTCGCAAGGGAGGGATAATTCACCCCTCCACTTT,TRBV7-8,TRBJ1-6,.,.
CASSQTSGPYNEQFF,TGTGCCAGCAGCCAAACTAGCGGGCCCTACAATGAGCAGTTCTTC,TRBV14,TRBJ2-1,TRBD2,.
CASSVESASGNGEQFF,TGTGCCAGCAGCGTAGAGTCGGCTAGCGGAAACGGTGAGCAGTTCTTC,TRBV9,TRBJ2-1,TRBD2,.
CASSLAGGAGETQYF,TGTGCCAGCAGCTTGGCCGGCGGAGCTGGAGAGACCCAGTACTTC,TRBV5-4,TRBJ2-5,.,.
CASSLRLQSTEAFF,TGTGCCAGCAGTTTGAGGCTCCAGAGTACTGAAGCTTTCTTT,TRBV27,TRBJ1-1,.,.
CAISEGGQPQHF,TGTGCCATCAGTGAGGGAGGTCAGCCCCAGCATTTT,TRBV10-3,TRBJ1-5,.,.
CASSLSGAVPNEKLFF,TGTGCCAGCAGTTTAAGTGGGGCGGTCCCTAATGAAAAACTGTTTTTT,TRBV28,TRBJ1-4,.,.
CASMMGGQETQYF,TGCGCCAGCATGATGGGGGGGCAAGAGACCCAGTACTTC,TRBV10-2,TRBJ2-5,TRBD2,once
CASSQDGRGRYGYTF,TGTGCCAGCAGCCAAGATGGTAGGGGGCGCTATGGCTACACCTTC,TRBV3-1/TRBV3-2,TRBJ1-2,TRBD1,many
CASSRAGTQNTGELFF,TGTGCCAGCAGCCGAGCCGGGACTCAAAACACCGGGGAGCTGTTTTTT,TRBV4-2,TRBJ2-2,.,.
CASSESDSVNYGYTF,TGTGCCAGCAGTGAATCTGACAGCGTTAACTATGGCTACACCTTC,TRBV25-1,TRBJ1-2,.,many
CAIRGQGNYGYTF,TGTGCCATCAGGGGACAGGGTAACTATGGCTACACCTTC,TRBV10-3,TRBJ1-2,TRBD1,.
CASSFTGNGNTIYF,TGTGCCAGCAGCTTCACAGGGAACGGAAACACCATATATTTT,TRBV7-2,TRBJ1-3,.,.
CASSPGGVGNTIYF,TGTGCCAGCAGTCCGGGGGGGGTAGGAAACACCATATATTTT,TRBV2,TRBJ1-3,.,.
CASSFAGQPNEKLFF,TGTGCCAGCAGCTTCGCGGGACAGCCTAATGAAAAACTGTTTTTT,TRBV11-2,TRBJ1-4,TRBD1,once
CASSEGARDEQYF,TGTGCCAGCAGTGAGGGGGCCAGGGACGAGCAGTACTTC,TRBV25-1,TRBJ2-7,.,.
CASSQQPGQTNEKLFF,TGCGCCAGCAGTCAACAACCGGGACAGACTAATGAAAAACTGTTTTTT,TRBV5-1,TRBJ1-4,TRBD1,.
CASSIGQSYGYTF,TGTGCCAGCAGTATCGGACAGAGCTATGGCTACACCTTC,TRBV6-2/TRBV6-3,TRBJ1-2,.,.
CASSFGTGGSYYGYTF,TGTGCCAGCAGCTTTGGGACAGGGGGCTCCTACTATGGCTACACCTTC,TRBV5-6,TRBJ1-2,TRBD1,few
CASSEATSGIYNEQFF,TGTGCCAGCAGTGAAGCGACTAGCGGGATCTACAATGAGCAGTTCTTC,TRBV2,TRBJ2-1,TRBD2,.
CASSVGEGRGDTQYF,TGTGCCAGCAGCGTAGGAGAGGGGCGGGGAGATACGCAGTATTTT,TRBV9,TRBJ2-3,.,few
CASSALGTGETGELFF,TGTGCCAGCAGCGCTCTCGGGACAGGGGAAACCGGGGAGCTGTTTTTT,TRBV9,TRBJ2-2,TRBD1,once
CASSGIAGGNEQFF,TGCGCCAGCAGCGGAATAGCGGGTGGGAATGAGCAGTTCTTC,TRBV5-1,TRBJ2-1,TRBD2,.
CASSFPSGMRVGETQYF,TGTGCCAGCAGTTTTCCTAGCGGGATGCGCGTCGGAGAGACCCAGTACTTC,TRBV28,TRBJ2-5,TRBD2,.
CASSGTRTGEVSGELFF,TGTGCCAGTAGCGGAACGAGGACAGGGGAAGTGTCCGGGGAGCTGTTTTTT,TRBV19,TRBJ2-2,TRBD1,.
CASSWAQSTDTQYF,TGTGCCAGTAGTTGGGCCCAAAGCACAGATACGCAGTATTTT,TRBV19,TRBJ2-3,.,.
CASSGQGSYEQYF,TGCGCCAGCAGCGGACAGGGATCCTACGAGCAGTACTTC,TRBV4-1,TRBJ2-7,TRBD1,.
CATSDPTGVGTGELFF,TGTGCCACCAGTGATCCAACAGGGGTGGGCACCGGGGAGCTGTTTTTT,TRBV24-1,TRBJ2-2,TRBD1,.
CASSKIANTEAFF,TGTGCCAGCAGTAAAATAGCGAACACTGAAGCTTTCTTT,TRBV9,TRBJ1-1,.,.
CASSLAGENNEQFF,TGTGCCAGCAGCCTAGCGGGAGAAAACAATGAGCAGTTCTTC,TRBV3-1/TRBV3-2,TRBJ2-1,TRBD2,few
CASSLGGTGVEAFF,TGTGCCAGCAGCTTAGGAGGGACAGGGGTTGAAGCTTTCTTT,TRBV7-2,TRBJ1-1,TRBD1,.
CASSFTGKTEAFF,TGTGCCAGCAGCTTTACAGGGAAAACTGAAGCTTTCTTT,TRBV6-5,TRBJ1-1,.,few
CASSLDRGGQPQHF,TGTGCCAGCAGCTTAGACAGGGGAGGTCAGCCCCAGCATTTT,TRBV7-2,TRBJ1-5,TRBD1,.
CASSLPGEAGELFF,TGCGCCAGCAGCTTACCGGGGGAGGCCGGGGAGCTGTTTTTT,TRBV5-1,TRBJ2-2,.,.
CASSATVSYEQYF,TGTGCCAGCAGTGCGACTGTTTCCTACGAGCAGTACTTC,TRBV7-6,TRBJ2-7,.,.
CASSPYPAQDGDEKLFF,TGTGCCAGCAGCCCCTATCCAGCCCAGGACGGGGATGAAAAACTGTTTTTT,TRBV11-2,TRBJ1-4,.,.
CASSQDSVPYNSPLHF,TGTGCCAGCAGCCAAGATTCCGTTCCCTATAATTCACCCCTCCACTTT,TRBV4-2,TRBJ1-6,.,.
CASSLASQASYQPQHF,TGTGCCAGCAGCTTGGCGAGTCAAGCCTCTTATCAGCCCCAGCATTTT,TRBV5-5,TRBJ1-5,.,few
CASSYSIGAGFEAFF,TGTGCCAGCAGTTACTCGATAGGGGCGGGGTTTGAAGCTTTCTTT,TRBV6-5,TRBJ1-1,.,.
CASSFGRGQGLYEQYF,TGTGCCAGCAGTTTTGGAAGGGGACAGGGGTTATACGAGCAGTACTTC,TRBV6-5,TRBJ2-7,TRBD1,.
CAISPTATLATNEKLFF,TGTGCCATCTCCCCGACAGCCACCCTTGCAACTAATGAAAAACTGTTTTTT,TRBV10-3,TRBJ1-4,.,.
CASTHSQKAFF,TGTGCCAGCACCCATAGCCAGAAAGCTTTCTTT,TRBV12-3/TRBV12-4,TRBJ1-1,.,.
CASSLDRGVSNQPQHF,TGTGCCAGCAGCTTAGACCGGGGGGTGAGCAATCAGCCCCAGCATTTT,TRBV7-2,TRBJ1-5,.,.
CASSAWGLADSTDTQYF,TGTGCCAGCAGCGCCTGGGGACTAGCGGATAGCACAGATACGCAGTATTTT,TRBV9,TRBJ2-3,TRBD2,.
CASWVAGGFTEAFF,TGTGCCAGCTGGGTAGCAGGGGGTTTCACTGAAGCTTTCTTT,TRBV28,TRBJ1-1,TRBD1,.
CASSLSRVNYGYTF,TGTGCCAGCAGTTTATCGCGGGTTAACTATGGCTACACCTTC,TRBV27,TRBJ1-2,.,few
CASSPDGGTAYEQYF,TGTGCCAGCTCACCGGACGGCGGGACCGCCTACGAGCAGTACTTC,TRBV18,TRBJ2-7,.,few
CASSPSGSTDTQYF,TGTGCCAGTAGCCCTAGCGGTTCTACAGATACGCAGTATTTT,TRBV19,TRBJ2-3,TRBD2,.
CASSLHNSGANVLTF,TGTGCCAGCAGCCTACATAACTCTGGGGCCAACGTCCTGACTTTC,TRBV3-1/TRBV3-2,TRBJ2-6,.,.
CASSLTGAPNQPQHF,TGTGCCAGCAGCTTGACAGGGGCGCCCAATCAGCCCCAGCATTTT,TRBV11-2,TRBJ1-5,TRBD1,.
CASSPRGGATYEQYF,TGTGCCAGCAGTCCCCGGGGAGGGGCAACCTACGAGCAGTACTTC,TRBV28,TRBJ2-7,TRBD2,few
CASSTEPTDTQYF,TGTGCCAGCAGCACAGAACCAACAGATACGCAGTATTTT,TRBV7-3,TRBJ2-3,.,.
CASSSLAGVWGNEQFF,TGTGCCAGCAGTTCCCTAGCGGGAGTATGGGGGAATGAGCAGTTCTTC,TRBV6-5,TRBJ2-1,TRBD2,.
CASSQGLAKTPERNTGELFF,TGTGCCAGCAGCCAGGGACTAGCGAAGACCCCGGAAAGGAACACCGGGGAGCTGTTTTTT,TRBV28,TRBJ2-2,TRBD2,.
CASISTGTGADSNQPQHF,TGTGCCAGTATTTCCACCGGGACAGGGGCTGATAGCAATCAGCCCCAGCATTTT,TRBV19,TRBJ1-5,TRBD1,.
CASSYRGPDEKLFF,TGTGCCAGCAGTTACAGGGGGCCGGATGAAAAACTGTTTTTT,TRBV3-1/TRBV3-2,TRBJ1-4,TRBD1,.
CASSRAGTGEVMQHF,TGTGCCAGCTCACGGGCGGGGACAGGCGAGGTGATGCAGCATTTT,TRBV18,TRBJ1-5,TRBD1,.